This entry describes one T cell receptor beta chain. There is no known antigen for this receptor. Per-base qualities were not stored, and no clone one base away is much larger. V gives up 1 base and J gives up 2 bases, and the segment between their germline ends measures 9 bases. Sequences MNHNS (CDR1) and SASEGT (CDR2) are obtained from the germline V gene. CDR3 length: 15 amino acids, cysteine to phenylalanine. The entry retains the CDR3 DNA only, 45 bases that are in frame from base 1. The data stem from a study of OX40 agonist ivuxolimab in advanced cancers. Regarding the complete study: The costimulatory receptor OX40 (CD134) was targeted by ivuxolimab, a fully human IgG2 agonistic monoclonal antibody. The paper describes the monotherapy dose-escalation part (N ≈ 49 patients) of the phase I trial of ivuxolimab. Partial responses occurred in three dose-escalation patients: two with cutaneous melanoma and one with hepatocellular carcinoma. Prior anti-PD-1, anti-PD-L1 or anti-CTLA-4 therapy was permitted, and 35% to 40% of dose-escalation patients had received checkpoint inhibitors. The point of sequencing TCRbeta in the periphery was to test whether ivuxolimab changed TCR sequence diversity and drove clonal T-cell expansion. A male proportion of 82.7% and a mean age of approximately 58 years, ranging from roughly 20 to 80, were recorded for the dose-escalation cohort. Intravenous ivuxolimab was administered to patients every 2 weeks at six dose levels: 0.01, 0.1, 0.3, 1.5, 3 and 10 mg/kg. Of the 50 or so patients in dose escalation, around 19 had hepatocellular carcinoma, about 15 had melanoma, 9 had renal cell carcinoma and 9 had head and neck cancer. The research as a whole found: After ivuxolimab, more expanded clones were found on average in CD8+ T cells than in CD4+ T cells. Low levels of normalized T-cell clonal expansion were also shown by some nonresponding patients. At doses from 0.1 to 3.0 mg/kg, clonal expansion was seen in both CD4+ and CD8+ blood T cells between baseline and week 6. Which antigens the clonally expanded peripheral T cells were specific for was not determined. In the 0.1-3.0 mg/kg groups, partial responders had among the lowest normalized peripheral clonal expansion, particularly in CD8+ T cells.

Genomic DNA was extracted from sorted cells for sequencing of the TCRbeta CDR3 region. The immunoSEQ Assay was used for sequencing of TCRbeta CDR3 regions. TCRdb carries this immuneACCESS record with in-frame sequences only. Its versions omit some clonotypes, under half of them owing to an unresolved V gene in the studies checked, with the rest unexplained. The sample has about 79,000 clones on record, 88% of them singletons. The ten most abundant clones make up about 4% of the sample. Patients with autoimmune disease history or receiving systemic immunosuppression were excluded from the trial. Peripheral blood for TCR sequencing was drawn from every dose cohort at baseline, at cycle 4 day 1 and at cycle 7 day 1. Samples came from an open-label, multicenter, first-in-human phase I dose-escalation trial of ivuxolimab. Adults with locally advanced or metastatic melanoma, renal cell, hepatocellular, or head and neck squamous cell carcinoma were enrolled in the trial. CD4+ and CD8+ T cells were sorted separately from peripheral blood before TCR sequencing.

This receptor was taken from an adult with an advanced solid tumor such as melanoma, head and neck, liver or kidney cancer. The chain joins TRBV6-1 to TRBJ2-1; the D gene is not confidently resolved. The starting material was CD4+ or CD8+ T cells sorted from blood, obtained in a trial of the OX40 agonist ivuxolimab. The sequenced DNA is TGTGCCAGCAGTGAAGGAACAACACCCTACAATGAGCAGTTCTTC. It translates to CASSEGTTPYNEQFF.